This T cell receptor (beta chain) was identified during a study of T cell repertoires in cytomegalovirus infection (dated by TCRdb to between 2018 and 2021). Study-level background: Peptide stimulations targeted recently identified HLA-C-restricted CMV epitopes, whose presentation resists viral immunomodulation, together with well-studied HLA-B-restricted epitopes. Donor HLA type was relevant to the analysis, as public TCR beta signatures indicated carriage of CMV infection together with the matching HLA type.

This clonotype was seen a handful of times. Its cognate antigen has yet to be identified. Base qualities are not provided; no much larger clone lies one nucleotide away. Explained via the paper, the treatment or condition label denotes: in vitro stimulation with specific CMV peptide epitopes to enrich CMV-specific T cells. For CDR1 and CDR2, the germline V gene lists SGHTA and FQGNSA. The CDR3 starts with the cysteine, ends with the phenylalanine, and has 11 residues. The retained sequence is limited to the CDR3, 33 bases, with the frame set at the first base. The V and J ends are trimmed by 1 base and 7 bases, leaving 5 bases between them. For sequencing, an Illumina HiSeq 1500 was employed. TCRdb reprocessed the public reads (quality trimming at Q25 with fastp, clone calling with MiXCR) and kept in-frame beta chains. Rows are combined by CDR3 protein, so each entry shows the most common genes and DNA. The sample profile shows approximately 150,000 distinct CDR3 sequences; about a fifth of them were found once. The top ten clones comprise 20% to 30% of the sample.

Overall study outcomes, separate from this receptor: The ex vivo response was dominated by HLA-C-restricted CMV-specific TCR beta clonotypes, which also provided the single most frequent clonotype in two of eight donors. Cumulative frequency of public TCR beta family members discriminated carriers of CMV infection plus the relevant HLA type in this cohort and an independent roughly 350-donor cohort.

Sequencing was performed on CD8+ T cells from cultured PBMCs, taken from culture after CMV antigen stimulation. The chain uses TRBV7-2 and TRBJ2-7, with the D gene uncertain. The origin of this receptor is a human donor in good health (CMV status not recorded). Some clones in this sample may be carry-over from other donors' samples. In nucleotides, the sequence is TGTGCCAGCAGCTTAGGGTTGGAGCAGTACTTC. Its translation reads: CASSLGLEQYF.